The present T cell receptor (beta chain) was sequenced within a study of response to subunit inactivated influenza vaccine. General study results and limits: Authors suggested each seasonal influenza vaccination recruits few new T cells.

This clonotype was recorded many times. Its target is unknown. The CDR3 runs to 17 residues. Germline V lookup: CDR1 KGHSH, CDR2 LQKENI. V lost 5 bases to trimming and J lost 5 bases; unmatched junction nucleotides: 9. TCRdb ran MiXCR on the RT-PCR reads and lists one entry per CDR3 protein. This table has roughly 630,000 distinct CDR3 sequences, 12% to 15% appearing once. This receptor was taken from a man aged 50-60 years who received an inactivated influenza vaccine. The J gene is TRBJ2-3, the V gene TRBV18; 14 positions match TRBD2. Sample: PBMCs from blood, taken approximately 15 days before vaccination. CDR3 sequence (DNA): TGTGCCAGCTCAAACAATTTGGGACTAGCGGGAGTAGATACGCAGTATTTT. Translating it yields CASSNNLGLAGVDTQYF.